This TCR beta chain was observed in a study of T cell changes during pregnancy in multiple sclerosis. The assay was immunoSEQ multiplex PCR, and TCRdb's table has in-frame clones only and misses some. Of 55,000 to 65,000 clones listed, just under 95% are singletons. V dropped 0 bases and J dropped 6; count of bases not matched to a gene: 6. Germline V gene sequence: CDR1 LGHNA, CDR2 YSLEER. The CDR3 is made up of 16 amino acids. Source: CD4+ T cells from peripheral blood mononuclear cells, taken before pregnancy. V is TRBV4-3 and J is TRBJ2-4; 9 nucleotides align to TRBD1. The receptor was derived from a female donor with multiple sclerosis, enrolled in a pregnancy study. This CDR3 reads CASSQDPGQGSNIQYF. The CDR3 DNA reads as TGCGCCAGCAGCCAAGATCCAGGACAGGGGTCAAACATTCAGTACTTC.